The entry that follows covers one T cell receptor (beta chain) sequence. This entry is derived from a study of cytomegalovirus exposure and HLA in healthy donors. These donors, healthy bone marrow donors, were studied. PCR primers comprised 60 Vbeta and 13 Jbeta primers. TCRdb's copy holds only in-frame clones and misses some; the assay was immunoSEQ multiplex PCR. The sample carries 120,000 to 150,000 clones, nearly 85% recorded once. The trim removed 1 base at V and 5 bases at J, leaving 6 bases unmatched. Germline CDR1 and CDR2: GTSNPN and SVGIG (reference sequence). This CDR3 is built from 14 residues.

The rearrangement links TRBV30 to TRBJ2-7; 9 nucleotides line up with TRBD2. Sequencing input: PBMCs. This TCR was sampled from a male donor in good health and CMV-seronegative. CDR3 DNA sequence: TGTGCCTGGAGTGGGGCTAGCGGGACCCACGAGCAGTACTTC. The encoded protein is CAWSGASGTHEQYF.